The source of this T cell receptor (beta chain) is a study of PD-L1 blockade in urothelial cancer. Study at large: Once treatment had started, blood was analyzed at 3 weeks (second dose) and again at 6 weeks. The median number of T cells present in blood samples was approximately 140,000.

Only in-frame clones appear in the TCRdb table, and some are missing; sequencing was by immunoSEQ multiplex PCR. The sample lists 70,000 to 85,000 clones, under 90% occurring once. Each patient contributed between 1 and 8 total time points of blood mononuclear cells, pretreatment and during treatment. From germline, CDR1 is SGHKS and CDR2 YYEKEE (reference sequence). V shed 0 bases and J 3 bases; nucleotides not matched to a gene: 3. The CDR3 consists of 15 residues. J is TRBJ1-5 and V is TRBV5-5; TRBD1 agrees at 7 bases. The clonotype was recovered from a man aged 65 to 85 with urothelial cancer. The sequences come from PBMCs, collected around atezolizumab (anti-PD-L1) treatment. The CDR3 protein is CASSLARGVNQPQHF. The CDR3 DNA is TGTGCCAGCAGCTTGGCCAGGGGGGTCAATCAGCCCCAGCATTTT.